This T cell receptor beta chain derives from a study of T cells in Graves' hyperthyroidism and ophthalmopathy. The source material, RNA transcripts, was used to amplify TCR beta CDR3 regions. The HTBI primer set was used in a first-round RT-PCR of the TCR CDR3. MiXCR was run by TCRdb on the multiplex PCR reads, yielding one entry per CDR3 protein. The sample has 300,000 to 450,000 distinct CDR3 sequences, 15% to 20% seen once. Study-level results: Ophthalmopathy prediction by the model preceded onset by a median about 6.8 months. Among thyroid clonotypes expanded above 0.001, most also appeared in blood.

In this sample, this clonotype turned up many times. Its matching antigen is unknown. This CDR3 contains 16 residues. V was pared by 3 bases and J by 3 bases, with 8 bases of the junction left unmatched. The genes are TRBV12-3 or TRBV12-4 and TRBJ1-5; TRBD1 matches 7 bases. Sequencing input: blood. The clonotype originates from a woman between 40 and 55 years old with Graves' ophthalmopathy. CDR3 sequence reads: CASSLQGGVFNQPQHF. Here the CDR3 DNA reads TGTGCCAGCAGTTTGCAGGGGGGGGTCTTCAATCAGCCCCAGCATTTT.